This T cell receptor beta chain is drawn from a study of cytomegalovirus exposure and HLA in healthy donors. General study findings and limits: Sequencing depth across donors, presence/absence analyses assumed, was roughly uniform. The study put 150 to 200 TCR beta chains on its list as cytomegalovirus-associated.

PCR primers comprised 60 Vbeta and 13 Jbeta primers. Some clones are missing from TCRdb's copy, which holds only in-frame ones; the method was immunoSEQ multiplex PCR. This repertoire shows around 140,000 clones, 76% found once; its top ten account for 1.8%. Per the germline V gene, CDR1 is SGHVS and CDR2 is FQNEAQ. V was trimmed by 0 bases and J by 1 base, leaving 9 bases between them. The CDR3 spans 15 residues. Each donor was healthy, and each was a bone marrow donor. This clone was observed a few times. Its target is unknown. Material: PBMCs. V and J are TRBV7-8 and TRBJ1-1; D unresolved. The receptor's source is a female donor in good health and CMV-seropositive. CDR3 in amino acids: CASSLAPGGNTEAFF. The CDR3 coding sequence is TGTGCCAGCAGCTTAGCCCCTGGCGGGAACACTGAAGCTTTCTTT.